These T cell receptor beta chains were read from a single sample in a study of CD8 T cells in Susac syndrome. TCRdb called the immunoSEQ multiplex PCR reads again in MiXCR, with one record for every CDR3 protein. The sample contains 50,000 or so distinct CDR3 sequences, 93% of which appear only once. Source material: CD8+ T cells from PBMCs. The receptors come from a human donor with multiple sclerosis. The conserved cysteine and the conserved F or W are not part of the CDR3 here.

>TRBV6-5|TRBJ2-7
ASSYSGQGFHEQY
>TRBV28|TRBJ2-5
ASSSPGGAQETQY
>TRBV4-3|TRBJ2-2
ASRPQDGATVSGELF
>TRBV7-9|TRBJ1-1
ASSPGANGNTEAF
>TRBV4-3|TRBJ1-2
ASSQAVIVTLANYGYT
>TRBV28|TRBJ2-7
ASSLPPLGNYEQY
>TRBV4-2|TRBJ2-7
ASSQAPLMARVVYEQY
>TRBV4-1|TRBJ2-1
ASSHRNQGYEQF
>TRBV13|TRBJ2-7
ASALAGVSHEQY
>TRBV2|TRBJ2-6
ASLPAGGFSGANVLT
>TRBV11-2|TRBJ2-5
ASSHRETQY
>TRBV15|TRBJ2-3
ATSRRTEVGTQY
>TRBV7-9|TRBJ2-3
ASSLLSSGGYSDTQY
>TRBV2|TRBJ2-3
ASSEARRESSDTQY
>TRBV29-1|TRBJ2-2
SVEGTGELF
>TRBV7-2|TRBJ1-2
ASSWDRAYANYGYT
>TRBV7-3|TRBJ1-6
ASSLGFSYNSPLH
>TRBV23-1|TRBJ1-5
ASSQMRPQH
>TRBV4-1|TRBJ1-2
ASSQMADGYGYT
>TRBV10-3|TRBJ2-1
AISELAGGLSYNEQF
>TRBV29-1|TRBJ1-2
SVWQGYGYT
>TRBV20-1|TRBJ2-7
SARDYKTYEQY
>TRBV29-1|TRBJ1-2
SVEGGGEDYGYT
>TRBV6-2/TRBV6-3|TRBJ1-1
ASSQRTGVNTEAF
>TRBV7-8|TRBJ2-3
ASSLGSGFTDTQY
>TRBV27|TRBJ1-5
ASSLSSGQAQH
>TRBV4-1|TRBJ1-2
ASSPYDRGVYGYT
>TRBV27|TRBJ2-5
ASSLWGWGETQY
>TRBV29-1|TRBJ2-6
SVVIEAGANVLT
>TRBV20-1|TRBJ2-5
SALGKQETQY
>TRBV12-3/TRBV12-4|TRBJ2-3
ASSLIGTQY
>TRBV12-3/TRBV12-4|TRBJ2-7
ASRYRAGYEQY
>TRBV19|TRBJ1-1
ATTPAIMNTEAF
>TRBV4-2|TRBJ1-1
ASTLGATEAF
>TRBV6-2/TRBV6-3|TRBJ1-2
ASSYSPTHRDGYT
>TRBV9|TRBJ2-1
ASSVEGQGAWYEQF
>TRBV19|TRBJ1-1
ASSLQGGPEAF
>TRBV12-5|TRBJ2-3
ASGSRTGRTDTQY
>TRBV25-1|TRBJ2-7
ASGPKEGAYEQY
>TRBV7-2|TRBJ2-6
ASSLEFPGTTGANVLT
>TRBV4-2|TRBJ2-6
ASSQATSYSGANVLT
>TRBV29-1|TRBJ1-2
SVEDKGQGYGYT
>TRBV4-3|TRBJ1-4
ASSQSQGFGEKLF
>TRBV9|TRBJ1-1
ASSVSSNEAF
>TRBV4-3|TRBJ1-2
ASSPWRVYGYT
>TRBV4-2|TRBJ2-1
ASSQDSNEQF
>TRBV28|TRBJ1-1
ASSLDGEGSEAF
>TRBV7-3|TRBJ2-1
ASSFGLAGGSEQF
>TRBV27|TRBJ1-6
ASSLSQDRGHSPLH
>TRBV30|TRBJ1-1
AWTYSGSTEAF
>TRBV27|TRBJ2-3
ASRDYTDTQY
>TRBV5-1|TRBJ1-1
ASSLAGSEAF
>TRBV7-8|TRBJ1-1
ASSPPSGYTEAF
>TRBV7-3|TRBJ2-2
ASSLGTGESGELF
>TRBV5-1|TRBJ2-7
ASSLGGDEQY
>TRBV6-5|TRBJ2-2
ASSSASWGGELF
>TRBV9|TRBJ2-7
ASSVAVSGYEQY
>TRBV6-5|TRBJ2-7
ASSQGQGVYEQY
>TRBV27|TRBJ2-5
ASSFRDSGGETQY
>TRBV4-1|TRBJ1-1
ASSHREAGGSEAF